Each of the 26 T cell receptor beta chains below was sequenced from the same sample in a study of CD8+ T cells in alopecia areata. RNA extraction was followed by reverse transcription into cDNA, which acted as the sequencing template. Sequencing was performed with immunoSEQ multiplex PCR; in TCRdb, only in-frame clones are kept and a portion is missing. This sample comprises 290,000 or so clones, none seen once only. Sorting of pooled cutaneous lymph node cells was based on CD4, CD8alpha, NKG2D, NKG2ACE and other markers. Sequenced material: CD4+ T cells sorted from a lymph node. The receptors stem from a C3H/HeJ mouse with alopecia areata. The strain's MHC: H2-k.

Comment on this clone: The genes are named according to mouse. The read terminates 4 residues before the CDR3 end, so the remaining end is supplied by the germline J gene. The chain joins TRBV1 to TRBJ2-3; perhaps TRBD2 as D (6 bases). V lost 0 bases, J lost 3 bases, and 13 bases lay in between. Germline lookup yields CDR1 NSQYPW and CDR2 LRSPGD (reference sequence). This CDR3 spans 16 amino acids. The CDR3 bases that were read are TGCACCTGCAGTGCAGAGAGATGGGGGAAGGCAGAA. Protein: CTCSAERWGKAE. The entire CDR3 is CTCSAERWGKAETLYF. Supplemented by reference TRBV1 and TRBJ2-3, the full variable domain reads VTLLEQNPRWRLVPRGQAVNLRCILKNSQYPWMSWYQQDLQKQLQWLFTLRSPGDKEVKSLPGADYLATRVTDTELRLQVANMSQGRTLYCTCSAERWGKAETLYFGSGTRLTVL.

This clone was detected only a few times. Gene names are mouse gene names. The covered CDR3 bases are TGTGCCAGCAGTGAGACAGGGGCGGGCTCC. This translates into CASSETGAGS. The complete CDR3 reads CASSETGAGSDYTF. The V and J genes are TRBV13-1 and TRBJ1-2, with 8 bases matching TRBD1. The sequence runs out 4 residues before the end of the CDR3; the remainder is reconstructed from the germline J gene. The germline V gene encodes CDR1 NSHNY and CDR2 SYGAGN. This CDR3 has 14 amino acids. Trimming at V came to 2 bases and at J to 4 bases, leaving 4 bases not matched to a gene.

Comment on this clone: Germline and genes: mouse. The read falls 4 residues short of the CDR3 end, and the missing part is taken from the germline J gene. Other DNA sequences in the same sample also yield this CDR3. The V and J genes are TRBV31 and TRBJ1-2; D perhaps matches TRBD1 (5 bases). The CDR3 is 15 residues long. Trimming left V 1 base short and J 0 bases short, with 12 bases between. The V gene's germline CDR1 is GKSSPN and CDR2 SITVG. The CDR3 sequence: CAWSPPRGANSDYTF. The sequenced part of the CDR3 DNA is TGTGCCTGGAGTCCGCCGCGGGGGGCAAACTCC.

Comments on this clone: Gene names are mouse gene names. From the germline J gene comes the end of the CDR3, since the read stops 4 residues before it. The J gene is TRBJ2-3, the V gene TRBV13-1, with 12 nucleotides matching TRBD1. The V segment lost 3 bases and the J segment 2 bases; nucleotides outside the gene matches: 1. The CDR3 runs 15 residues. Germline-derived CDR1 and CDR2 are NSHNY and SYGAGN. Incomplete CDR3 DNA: TGTGCCAGCAGTGTGGGACAGGGGGCTGCAGAA. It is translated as CASSVGQGAAE. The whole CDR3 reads CASSVGQGAAETLYF.

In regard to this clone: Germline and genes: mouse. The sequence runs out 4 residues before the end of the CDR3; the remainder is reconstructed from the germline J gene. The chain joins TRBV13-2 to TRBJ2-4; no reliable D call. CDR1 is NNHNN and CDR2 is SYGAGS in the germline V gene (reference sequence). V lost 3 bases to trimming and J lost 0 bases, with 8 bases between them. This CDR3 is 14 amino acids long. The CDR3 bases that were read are TGTGCCAGCGGTGTAAGAGGGAGTCAAAAC. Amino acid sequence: CASGVRGSQN. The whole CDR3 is CASGVRGSQNTLYF.

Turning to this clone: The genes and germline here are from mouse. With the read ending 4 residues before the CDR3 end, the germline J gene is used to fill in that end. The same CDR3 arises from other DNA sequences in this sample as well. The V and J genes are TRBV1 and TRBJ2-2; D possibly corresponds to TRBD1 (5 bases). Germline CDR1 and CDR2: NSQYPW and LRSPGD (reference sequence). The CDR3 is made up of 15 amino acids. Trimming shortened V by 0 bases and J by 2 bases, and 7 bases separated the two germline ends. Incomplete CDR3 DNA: TGCACCTGCAGTGCAGATTCAGGGAACACCGGG. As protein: CTCSADSGNTG. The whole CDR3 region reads CTCSADSGNTGQLYF.

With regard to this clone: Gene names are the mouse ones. The CDR3 loop is CASSARLGANQDTQYF. CDR3 DNA (partial): TGTGCCAGCAGTGCCCGACTGGGGGCTAACCAAGAC. The rearrangement joins TRBV13-3 to TRBJ2-5, with 9 bases lining up with TRBD2. With the read ending 4 residues before the CDR3 end, the germline J gene is used to fill in that end. The CDR3 is 16 residues long. CDR1 is NNHDY, CDR2 SYVADS, per germline. The trim removed 3 bases at V and 0 bases at J, leaving 5 bases unmatched. Filled out from reference TRBV13-3 and TRBJ2-5, the complete variable domain reads EAAVTQSPRSKVAVTGGKVTLSCHQTNNHDYMYWYRQDTGHGLRLIHYSYVADSTEKGDIPDGYKASRPSQENFSLILELASLSQTAVYFCASSARLGANQDTQYFGPGTRLLVL.

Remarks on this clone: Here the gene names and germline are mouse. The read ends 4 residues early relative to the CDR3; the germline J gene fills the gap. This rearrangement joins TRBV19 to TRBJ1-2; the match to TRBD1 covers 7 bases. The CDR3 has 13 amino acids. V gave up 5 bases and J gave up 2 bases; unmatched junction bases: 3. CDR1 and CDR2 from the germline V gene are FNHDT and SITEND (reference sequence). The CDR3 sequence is CASRSGGNSDYTF. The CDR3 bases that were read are TGTGCCAGCAGATCAGGGGGTAACTCC.

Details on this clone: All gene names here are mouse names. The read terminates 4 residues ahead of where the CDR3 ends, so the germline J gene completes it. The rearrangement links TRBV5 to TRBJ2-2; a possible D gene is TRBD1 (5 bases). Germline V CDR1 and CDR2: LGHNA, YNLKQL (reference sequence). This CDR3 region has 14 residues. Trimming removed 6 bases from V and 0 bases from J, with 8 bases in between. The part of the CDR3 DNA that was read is TGTGCCAGCAGGGACAAATCAAACACCGGG. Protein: CASRDKSNTG. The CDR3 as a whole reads CASRDKSNTGQLYF.

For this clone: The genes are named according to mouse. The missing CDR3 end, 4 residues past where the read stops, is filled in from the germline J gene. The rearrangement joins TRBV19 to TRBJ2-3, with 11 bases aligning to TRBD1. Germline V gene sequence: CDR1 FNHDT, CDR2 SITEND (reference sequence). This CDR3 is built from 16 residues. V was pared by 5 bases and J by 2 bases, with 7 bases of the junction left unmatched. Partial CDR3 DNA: TGTGCCAGCAGAACGGACAGGGGGCATTTTGCAGAA. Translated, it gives CASRTDRGHFAE. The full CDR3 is CASRTDRGHFAETLYF.

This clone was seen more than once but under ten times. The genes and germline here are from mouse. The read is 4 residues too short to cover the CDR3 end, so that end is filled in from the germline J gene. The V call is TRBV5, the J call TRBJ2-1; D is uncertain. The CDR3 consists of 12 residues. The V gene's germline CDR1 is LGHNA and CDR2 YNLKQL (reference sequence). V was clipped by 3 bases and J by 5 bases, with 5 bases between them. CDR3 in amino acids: CASSQLNAEQFF. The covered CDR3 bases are TGTGCCAGCAGCCAGCTCAATGCT.

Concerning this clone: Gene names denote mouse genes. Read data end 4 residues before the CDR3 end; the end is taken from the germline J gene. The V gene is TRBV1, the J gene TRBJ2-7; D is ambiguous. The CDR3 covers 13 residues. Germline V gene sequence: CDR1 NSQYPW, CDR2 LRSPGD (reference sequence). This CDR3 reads CTCSADLLDEQYF. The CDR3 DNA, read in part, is TGCACCTGCAGTGCAGATTTGCTGGAT.

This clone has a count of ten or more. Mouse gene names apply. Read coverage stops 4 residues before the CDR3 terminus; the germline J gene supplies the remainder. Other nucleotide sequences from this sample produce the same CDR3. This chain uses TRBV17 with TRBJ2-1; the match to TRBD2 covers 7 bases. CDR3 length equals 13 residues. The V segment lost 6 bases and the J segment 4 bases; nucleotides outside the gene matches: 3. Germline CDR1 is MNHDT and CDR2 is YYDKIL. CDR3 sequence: CASSRGGYAEQFF. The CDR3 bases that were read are TGTGCTAGCAGCCGGGGGGGGTATGCT.

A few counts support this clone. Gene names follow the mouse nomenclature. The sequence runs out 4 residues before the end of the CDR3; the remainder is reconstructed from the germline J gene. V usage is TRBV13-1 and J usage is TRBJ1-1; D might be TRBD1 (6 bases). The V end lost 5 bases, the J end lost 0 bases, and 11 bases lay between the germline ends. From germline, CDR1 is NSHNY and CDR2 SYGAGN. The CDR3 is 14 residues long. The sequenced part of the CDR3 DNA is TGTGCCAGCAGGTCCGGGACATCAAACACA. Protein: CASRSGTSNT. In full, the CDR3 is CASRSGTSNTEVFF.

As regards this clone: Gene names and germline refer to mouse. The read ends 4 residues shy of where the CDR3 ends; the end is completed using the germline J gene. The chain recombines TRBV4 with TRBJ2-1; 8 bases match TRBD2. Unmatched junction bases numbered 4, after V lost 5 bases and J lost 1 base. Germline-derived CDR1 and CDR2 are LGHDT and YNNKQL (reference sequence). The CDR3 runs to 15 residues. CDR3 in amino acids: CASSRTGGNYAEQFF. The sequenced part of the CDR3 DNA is TGTGCCAGCAGCCGTACTGGGGGAAACTATGCT. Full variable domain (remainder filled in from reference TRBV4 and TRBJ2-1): ETAVFQTPNYHVTQVGNEVSFNCKQTLGHDTMYWYKQDSKKLLKIMFSYNNKQLIVNETVPRRFSPQSSDKAHLNLRIKSVEPEDSAVYLCASSRTGGNYAEQFFGPGTRLTVL.

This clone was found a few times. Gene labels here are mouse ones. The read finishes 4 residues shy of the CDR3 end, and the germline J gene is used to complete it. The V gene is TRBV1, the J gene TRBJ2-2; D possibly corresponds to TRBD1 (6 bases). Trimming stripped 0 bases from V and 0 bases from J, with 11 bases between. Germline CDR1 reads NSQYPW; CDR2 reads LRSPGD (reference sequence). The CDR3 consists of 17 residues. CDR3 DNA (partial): TGCACCTGCAGTGCAGATCACGGGACAACAAACACCGGG. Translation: CTCSADHGTTNTG. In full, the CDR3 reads CTCSADHGTTNTGQLYF.

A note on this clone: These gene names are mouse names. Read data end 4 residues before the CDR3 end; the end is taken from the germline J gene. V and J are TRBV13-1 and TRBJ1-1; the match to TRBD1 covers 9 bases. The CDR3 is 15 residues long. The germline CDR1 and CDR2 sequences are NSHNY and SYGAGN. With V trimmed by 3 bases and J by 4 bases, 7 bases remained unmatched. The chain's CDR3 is CASSVLQGASTEVFF. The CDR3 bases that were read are TGTGCCAGCAGTGTCCTACAGGGGGCTAGCACA.

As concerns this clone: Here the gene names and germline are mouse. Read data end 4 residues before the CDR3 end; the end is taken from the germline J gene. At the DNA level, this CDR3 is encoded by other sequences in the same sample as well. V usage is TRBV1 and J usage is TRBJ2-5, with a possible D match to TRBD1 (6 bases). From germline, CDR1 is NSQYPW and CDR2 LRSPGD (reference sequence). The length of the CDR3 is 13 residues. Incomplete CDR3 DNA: TGCACCTGCAGTGCACAGGGGAAAGAC. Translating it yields CTCSAQGKD. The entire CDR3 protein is CTCSAQGKDTQYF.

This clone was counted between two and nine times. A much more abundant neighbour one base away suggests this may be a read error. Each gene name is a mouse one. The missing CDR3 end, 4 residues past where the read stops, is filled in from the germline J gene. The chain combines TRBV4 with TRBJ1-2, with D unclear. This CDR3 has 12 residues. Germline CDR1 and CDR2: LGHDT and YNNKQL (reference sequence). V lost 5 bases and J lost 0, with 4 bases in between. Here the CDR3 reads CASSNANSDYTF. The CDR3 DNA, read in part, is TGTGCCAGCAGCAATGCAAACTCC.

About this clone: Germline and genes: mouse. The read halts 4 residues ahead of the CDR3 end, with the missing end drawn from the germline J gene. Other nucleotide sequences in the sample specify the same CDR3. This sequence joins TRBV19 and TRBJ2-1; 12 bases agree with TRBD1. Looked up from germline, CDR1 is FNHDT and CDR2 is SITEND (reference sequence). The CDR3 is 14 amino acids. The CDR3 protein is CASSIGTGGAEQFF. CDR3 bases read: TGTGCCAGCAGTATCGGGACAGGGGGCGCT.

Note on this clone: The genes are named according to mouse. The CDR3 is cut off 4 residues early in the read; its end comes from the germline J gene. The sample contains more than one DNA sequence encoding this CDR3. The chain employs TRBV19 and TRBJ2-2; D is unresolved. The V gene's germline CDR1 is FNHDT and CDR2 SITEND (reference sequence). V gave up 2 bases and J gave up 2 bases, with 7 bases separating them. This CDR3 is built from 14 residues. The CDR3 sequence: CASSIRQNTGQLYF. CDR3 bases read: TGTGCCAGCAGTATCAGGCAGAACACCGGG. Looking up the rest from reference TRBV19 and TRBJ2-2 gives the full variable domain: GGIITQTPKFLIGQEGQKLTLKCQQNFNHDTMYWYRQDSGKGLRLIYYSITENDLQKGDLSEGYDASREKKSSFSLTVTSAQKNEMAVFLCASSIRQNTGQLYFGEGSKLTVL.

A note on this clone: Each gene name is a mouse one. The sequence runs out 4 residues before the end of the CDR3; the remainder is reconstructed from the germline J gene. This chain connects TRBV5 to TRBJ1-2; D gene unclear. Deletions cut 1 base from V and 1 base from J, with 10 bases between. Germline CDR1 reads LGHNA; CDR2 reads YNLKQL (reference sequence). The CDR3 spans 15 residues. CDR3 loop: CASSQVRRRNSDYTF. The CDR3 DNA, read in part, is TGTGCCAGCAGCCAAGTTCGCAGGAGAAACTCC.

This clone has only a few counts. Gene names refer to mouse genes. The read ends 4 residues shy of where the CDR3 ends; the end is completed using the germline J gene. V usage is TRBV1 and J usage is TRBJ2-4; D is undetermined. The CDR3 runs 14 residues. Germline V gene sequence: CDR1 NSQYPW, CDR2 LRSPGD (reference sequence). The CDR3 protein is CTCSADKSENTLYF. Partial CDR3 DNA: TGCACCTGCAGTGCAGACAAGTCGGAAAAC.

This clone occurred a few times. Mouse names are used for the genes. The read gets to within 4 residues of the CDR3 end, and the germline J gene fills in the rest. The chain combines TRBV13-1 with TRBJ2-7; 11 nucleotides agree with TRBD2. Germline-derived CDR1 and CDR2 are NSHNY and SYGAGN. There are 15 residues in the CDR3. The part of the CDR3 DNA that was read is TGTGCCAGCAGCGTACACCGGGACTGGGGGTAT. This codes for CASSVHRDWGY. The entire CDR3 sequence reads CASSVHRDWGYEQYF.

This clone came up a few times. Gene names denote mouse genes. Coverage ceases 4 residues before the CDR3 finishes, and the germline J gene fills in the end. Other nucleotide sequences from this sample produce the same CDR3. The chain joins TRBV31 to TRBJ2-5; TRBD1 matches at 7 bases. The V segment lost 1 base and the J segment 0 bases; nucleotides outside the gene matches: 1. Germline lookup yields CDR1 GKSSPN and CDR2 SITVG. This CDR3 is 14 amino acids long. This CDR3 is CAWSPQGNQDTQYF. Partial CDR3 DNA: TGTGCCTGGAGTCCACAGGGGAACCAAGAC. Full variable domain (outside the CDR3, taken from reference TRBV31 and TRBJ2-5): AQTIHQWPVAEIKAVGSPLSLGCTIKGKSSPNLYWYWQATGGTLQQLFYSITVGQVESVVQLNLSASRPKDDQFILSTEKLLLSHSGFYLCAWSPQGNQDTQYFGPGTRLLVL.

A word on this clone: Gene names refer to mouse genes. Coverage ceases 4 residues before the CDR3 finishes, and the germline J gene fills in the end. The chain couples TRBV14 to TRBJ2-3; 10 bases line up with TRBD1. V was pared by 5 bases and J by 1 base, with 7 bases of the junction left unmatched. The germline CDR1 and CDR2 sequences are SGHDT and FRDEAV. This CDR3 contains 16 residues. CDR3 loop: CASSLRDRGGAETLYF. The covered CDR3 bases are TGTGCCAGCAGCCTCCGGGACAGGGGAGGTGCAGAA.